What follows are 4 T cell receptor beta chains derived from one specimen sequenced in a study of T-cell memory formation after mild COVID-19. One entry per CDR3 protein, called by TCRdb with MiXCR from the 5' RACE reads. The sample records around 450,000 distinct CDR3 sequences, around 20% being singletons. The material sequenced was PBMCs or a T cell subset sorted from them (not recorded which). All receptors derive from an adult woman who had mild COVID-19 (a few samples of this study predate the infection). Cell type and time point are not known.

This clonotype has just a few counts. The chain joins TRBV28 to TRBJ2-4; 7 bases are a match to TRBD1. Germline assignment: CDR1 MDHEN and CDR2 SYDVKM. V lost 5 bases and J lost 3; bases outside the gene matches: 7. The CDR3 has 15 amino acids. The CDR3: CASSPLDRDKNIQYF. CDR3 coding DNA: TGTGCCAGCAGTCCACTCGACAGGGACAAAAACATTCAGTACTTC.

This clonotype occurred a few times. V is TRBV10-3 and J is TRBJ2-1; 10 nucleotides line up with TRBD1. Trimming removed 2 bases from V and 7 bases from J; junction bases left unmatched: 2. Germline V lookup: CDR1 ENHRY, CDR2 SYGVKD. The CDR3 has 14 residues. CDR3 sequence reads: CAISEGTGANEQFF. The DNA of the CDR3 is TGTGCCATCAGTGAGGGGACAGGGGCTAATGAGCAGTTCTTC.

This clonotype has a handful of counts. V gene TRBV20-1 combines with J gene TRBJ2-1; a possible D gene is TRBD2 (5 bases). This CDR3 has 11 amino acids. V lost 2 bases to trimming and J lost 14 bases, with 13 bases between them. CDR1 is DFQATT, CDR2 SNEGSKA, per germline (reference sequence). This CDR3 is CSARRGEQEFF. CDR3 bases: TGCAGTGCTAGACGGGGAGAGCAAGAGTTCTTC.

Only a few counts were recorded for this clonotype. This sequence joins TRBV29-1 and TRBJ2-3; TRBD1 agrees at 7 bases. V trimming: 3 bases; J trimming: 6 bases; junction bases outside the gene matches: 3. Germline V gene data show CDR1 as SQVTM and CDR2 as ANQGSEA. This CDR3 is 12 amino acids long. This CDR3 reads CSVDPQGDTQYF. The DNA for the CDR3 is TGCAGCGTTGACCCACAGGGGGATACGCAGTATTTT.